Below, 31 T cell receptor beta chains from the same sample are listed, as sequenced in a study of T-cell reconstitution after alpha-beta-depleted transplantation in children. Unique molecular identifiers were used in preparing the TCRbeta library. In TCRdb, the PCR reads were re-called with MiXCR into one record per CDR3 protein. The table records fewer than 750,000 distinct CDR3 sequences, under 30% of them present only once. The sequenced sample was PBMCs, mostly from graft donor cells, obtained 360 days after TCRalphabeta/CD19-depleted stem cell transplant. The receptor set was obtained from a boy in the first two years of life who had a stem cell transplant for acute myeloid leukemia, so the T cells may come from the graft donor.

This chain links TRBV27 with TRBJ2-1, with TRBD2 as a possible D gene (5 bases). Germline V gene lookup returns CDR1 MNHEY and CDR2 SMNVEV (reference sequence). The V gene lost 5 bases and the J gene lost 1 base, with 15 bases spanning the gap. The CDR3 has 16 amino acids. This CDR3 is CASSRLGPGSYNEQFF. The CDR3 nucleotides read TGTGCCAGCAGTAGACTGGGCCCGGGATCCTACAATGAGCAGTTCTTC.

This clonotype was detected only a few times. This chain connects TRBV4-2 to TRBJ2-2; 14 bases are a match to TRBD2. Per germline, CDR1 LGHNA and CDR2 YNFKEQ. The CDR3 has 17 amino acids. The V and J ends lost 5 bases and 7 bases, in that order; junction bases with no gene match: 9. CDR3 loop: CASSDGTSGGIVGELFF. The CDR3 bases are TGTGCCAGCAGCGATGGGACTAGCGGGGGAATCGTCGGGGAGCTGTTTTTT.

This clonotype has a handful of counts. Here the CDR3 reads CASSYPSQGKRSYNEQFF. Here the CDR3 DNA reads TGTGCCAGCAGTTACCCCTCTCAGGGTAAGAGATCCTACAATGAGCAGTTCTTC. This chain joins TRBV6-5 and TRBJ2-1; tentative D call: TRBD1 (5 bases). CDR1 is MNHEY, CDR2 SVGAGI, per germline. The V end lost 2 bases, the J end lost 1 base, and 18 bases lay between the germline ends. This CDR3 region has 18 residues.

The V and J genes are TRBV12-3 or TRBV12-4 and TRBJ2-2, with D possibly matching TRBD1 (5 bases). This CDR3 region has 11 residues. Trimming cost V 7 bases and J 6 bases, with 6 bases left between them. This CDR3 reads CASNRPGELFF. As DNA, the CDR3 is TGTGCCAGCAACAGGCCCGGGGAGCTGTTTTTT.

In nucleotides, the CDR3 is TGTGCCACCAGTGATTCCGGGACAGGGCCCTACAATGAGCAGTTCTTC. It is translated as CATSDSGTGPYNEQFF. This chain joins TRBV24-1 and TRBJ2-1, with 9 bases lining up with TRBD1. The CDR3 has 16 residues. Germline assignment: CDR1 KGHDR and CDR2 SFDVKD. Trimming at V came to 2 bases and at J to 2 bases, leaving 3 bases not matched to a gene.

This clonotype was seen only a few times. V gene TRBV20-1 combines with J gene TRBJ1-6; weak D call: TRBD1 (5 bases). This CDR3 has 15 amino acids. V dropped 3 bases and J dropped 8 bases, with 17 bases sitting between them. Germline CDR1 and CDR2: DFQATT and SNEGSKA (reference sequence). CDR3 region: CSARIPGFFDSPLHF. The CDR3 coding sequence is TGCAGTGCTAGGATTCCAGGGTTTTTCGATTCACCCCTCCACTTT.

This clonotype was picked up many times. The chain joins TRBV7-9 to TRBJ2-1; D is unclear. The CDR3 totals 11 residues. Per germline, CDR1 SEHNR and CDR2 FQNEAQ (reference sequence). Trimming stripped 3 bases from V and 8 bases from J, with 5 bases between. The CDR3 sequence is CASSFGYEQFF. The DNA of the CDR3 is TGTGCCAGCAGCTTTGGGTATGAGCAGTTCTTC.

The J gene is TRBJ2-3, the V gene TRBV6-1; weak D call: TRBD1 (7 bases). V lost 5 bases to trimming and J lost 4 bases, with 16 bases between them. Germline values: CDR1 MNHNS, CDR2 SASEGT. This CDR3 comprises 15 residues. The CDR3 sequence: CASSRTGRGADTQYF. The CDR3 nucleotides read TGTGCCAGCAGTCGGACAGGCAGGGGGGCAGATACGCAGTATTTT.

This clonotype occurred many times. The V call is TRBV4-2, the J call TRBJ2-5; D call uncertain. The germline CDR1 and CDR2 sequences are LGHNA and YNFKEQ. With 1 base removed from V and 5 bases from J, the gap between germline ends came to 5 bases. This CDR3 contains 12 residues. The CDR3 region is CASSQVPETQYF. The CDR3 region has the DNA TGTGCCAGCAGCCAAGTACCGGAGACCCAGTACTTC.

This clonotype was counted at least ten times. This chain links TRBV21-1 with TRBJ2-5; the table's D call TRBD1 went unverified against the DNA. TRBV21-1 is annotated as a pseudogene. There are 14 residues in the CDR3. DNA for the CDR3: TGTGCCAGCAGGCAGGGGGCGCCCAGAGAGACCCAGTACTTC. Translated: CASRQGAPRETQYF.

This clonotype was seen many times. CDR3 bases: TGTGCCAGCAGTTACGAAGGGGCTTCACATGAGCAGTTCTTC. The encoded protein is CASSYEGASHEQFF. V and J are TRBV6-5 and TRBJ2-1; possible D gene TRBD1, 5 bases. The CDR3 runs to 14 residues. The germline CDR1 and CDR2 sequences are MNHEY and SVGAGI. Trimming cost V 2 bases and J 8 bases, with 13 bases left between them.

This clonotype showed up many times. The gene calls are TRBV12-3 or TRBV12-4 and TRBJ1-1; the D is unclear. Trimming cost V 1 base and J 0 bases, with 6 bases left between them. The CDR3 extends over 14 amino acids. The CDR3 nucleotides read TGTGCCAGCAGTTTAGGCGGGGTGAACACTGAAGCTTTCTTT. Amino acids: CASSLGGVNTEAFF.

V and J are TRBV3-1 and TRBJ2-3, with D possibly called TRBD1 or TRBD2 (5 bases each). V was pared by 0 bases and J by 2 bases, with 15 bases between. The CDR3 covers 17 residues. Germline V gene data show CDR1 as LGHDT and CDR2 as YNNKEL (reference sequence). CDR3 sequence: CASSQDSGPLLTDTQYF. The CDR3 region has the DNA TGTGCCAGCAGCCAAGATTCGGGACCTCTGCTCACAGATACGCAGTATTTT.

This clonotype was counted many times. The V gene is TRBV7-2, the J gene TRBJ2-1; possible D gene TRBD1, 7 bases. The CDR3 runs 15 residues. V lost 1 base and J lost 6, with 13 bases in between. The germline V gene encodes CDR1 SGHTA and CDR2 FQGNSA. The CDR3: CASSLEAGGINEQFF. The CDR3 DNA reads as TGTGCCAGCAGCTTAGAGGCAGGGGGGATCAATGAGCAGTTCTTC.

This clonotype came up many times. This chain joins TRBV29-1 and TRBJ2-1; the D gene could be TRBD1 or TRBD2 (5 bases each). The V gene lost 2 bases and the J gene lost 4 bases, with 12 bases spanning the gap. Germline V lookup: CDR1 SQVTM, CDR2 ANQGSEA. This CDR3 comprises 14 residues. The DNA of the CDR3 is TGCAGCGTTGAACTGGGGGACGTTTACAATGAGCAGTTCTTC. It codes for CSVELGDVYNEQFF.

This clonotype was counted only a few times. The chain combines TRBV29-1 with TRBJ1-4, with TRBD1 matching 9 bases. The CDR3 extends over 15 amino acids. The ends lost 0 bases at V and 7 bases at J; junction bases unmatched: 6. The germline CDR1 and CDR2 sequences are SQVTM and ANQGSEA. DNA of the CDR3: TGCAGCGTTGAAGAGGGGGACAGGGTTGGTGAAAAACTGTTTTTT. Protein sequence: CSVEEGDRVGEKLFF.

This clonotype was seen at least ten times. The chain is built from TRBV3-1 and TRBJ1-3; D gene uncertain. In germline, CDR1 is LGHDT, CDR2 YNNKEL (reference sequence). Deletions cut 4 bases from V and 9 bases from J, with 13 bases between. The CDR3 contains 13 residues. The CDR3 is CASSPSPSGTIYF. CDR3 DNA: TGTGCCAGCAGCCCAAGCCCTTCCGGCACCATATATTTT. Drawing the rest from reference TRBV3-1 and TRBJ1-3, the complete variable domain is DTAVSQTPKYLVTQMGNDKSIKCEQNLGHDTMYWYKQDSKKFLKIMFSYNNKELIINETVPNRFSPKSPDKAHLNLHINSLELGDSAVYFCASSPSPSGTIYFGEGSWLTVV.

The chain couples TRBV20-1 to TRBJ2-4; D uncertain. This CDR3 is 14 amino acids long. Germline loops: CDR1 DFQATT, CDR2 SNEGSKA (reference sequence). Trimming shortened V by 8 bases and J by 0 bases, and 14 bases separated the two germline ends. CDR3 DNA sequence: TGCAGTTCCCCCGGTGGGTTAGCCAAAAACATTCAGTACTTC. Translating gives CSSPGGLAKNIQYF.

In this sample, this clonotype turned up a few times. The rearrangement joins TRBV4-3 to TRBJ2-7, with D maybe TRBD2 (7 bases). The ends were cut back, 1 base at V and 0 bases at J, with 19 bases in the middle. Germline loops: CDR1 LGHNA, CDR2 YSLEER. The CDR3 covers 18 residues. DNA for the CDR3: TGCGCCAGCAGCCAAGGTGTAAGGGGGGGCCCGAGCTCCTACGAGCAGTACTTC. Amino acids: CASSQGVRGGPSSYEQYF.

The CDR3 DNA reads as TGTGCCAGCAGTTACGGGGGGGCCTCCGAGCAGTACTTC. This translates into CASSYGGASEQYF. V gene TRBV6-5 combines with J gene TRBJ2-7, with D possibly matching TRBD2 (7 bases). Germline V gene sequence: CDR1 MNHEY, CDR2 SVGAGI. V was pared by 2 bases and J by 6 bases, with 11 bases between. This CDR3 has 13 amino acids.

J is TRBJ2-6 and V is TRBV29-1, with 8 positions matching TRBD1. V gave up 5 bases and J gave up 1 base; unmatched junction bases: 4. Germline lookup yields CDR1 SQVTM and CDR2 ANQGSEA. The CDR3 consists of 15 residues. The CDR3 here is CSVRGQASGANVLTF. CDR3 nucleotide sequence: TGCAGCGTTAGGGGACAGGCTTCTGGGGCCAACGTCCTGACTTTC.

This clonotype was seen more than once but under ten times. This chain joins TRBV28 and TRBJ2-7; TRBD2 matches 7 bases. V lost 3 bases to trimming and J lost 5 bases; unmatched junction nucleotides: 10. CDR1 and CDR2 from the germline V gene are MDHEN and SYDVKM. This CDR3 is 15 amino acids long. The CDR3: CASSFGGGGVNEQYV. DNA for the CDR3: TGTGCCAGCAGTTTCGGCGGGGGTGGAGTCAACGAGCAGTACGTC.

This clonotype was counted ten times or more. The chain links TRBV4-3 to TRBJ2-6; no reliable D call. CDR1 and CDR2 (germline): LGHNA, YSLEER. The CDR3 runs 15 residues. The V end was cut by 4 bases, the J end by 4 bases, with 11 bases between. CDR3 sequence (DNA): TGCGCCAGCAGCCTTAGGGTGACCGGGGCCAACGTCCTGACTTTC. Amino acids: CASSLRVTGANVLTF.

CDR3 coding DNA: TGTGCCAGCGGACACCAGGGGGACCCCCCTGAAGCTTTCTTT. As protein: CASGHQGDPPEAFF. The chain links TRBV12-3 or TRBV12-4 to TRBJ1-1; 7 bases match TRBD1. The CDR3 has 14 amino acids. V trimming: 8 bases; J trimming: 6 bases; junction bases outside the gene matches: 12.

A few counts support this clonotype. CDR3: CASSPAPLFQETQYF. For the CDR3, the DNA is TGTGCCAGCAGCCCAGCCCCCCTATTCCAAGAGACCCAGTACTTC. The chain is built from TRBV6-2 or TRBV6-3 and TRBJ2-5; D is ambiguous. Germline CDR1 MNHEY, CDR2 SVGEGT. V was pared by 6 bases and J by 1 base, with 15 bases between. This CDR3 region has 15 residues.

This sequence joins TRBV6-1 and TRBJ1-4; D ambiguous. The CDR3 is 14 residues long. CDR1 and CDR2 (germline): MNHNS, SASEGT. The V gene lost 7 bases and the J gene lost 0 bases, with 9 bases spanning the gap. Written as DNA, the CDR3 is TGTGCCAGCACCCCAGGCGCAACTAATGAAAAACTGTTTTTT. Translating it yields CASTPGATNEKLFF.

This clonotype was counted at least ten times. The CDR3 reads CASSGGAEGTGELFF. In DNA form, the CDR3 reads TGTGCCAGCAGCGGGGGGGCAGAGGGCACCGGGGAGCTGTTTTTT. This chain connects TRBV2 to TRBJ2-2, with 8 bases aligning to TRBD2. Germline V gives CDR1 SNHLY, CDR2 FYNNEI. The CDR3 contains 15 residues. With 6 bases clipped from V and 4 bases from J, the junction kept 7 bases outside the gene matches.

This clonotype was seen just once. The chain joins TRBV21-1 to TRBJ2-1. TRBV21-1 is a known pseudogene. This CDR3 spans 9 amino acids. CDR3 sequence reads: CASRGEQFF. The CDR3, as DNA: TGTGCCAGCAGGGGGGAGCAGTTCTTC.

The chain uses TRBV4-2 and TRBJ1-2; 7 bases map to TRBD1. The length of the CDR3 is 15 residues. V was clipped by 0 bases and J by 7 bases; unmatched bases: 8. The germline V gene encodes CDR1 LGHNA and CDR2 YNFKEQ. The DNA of the CDR3 is TGTGCCAGCAGCCAAGACCCCGACAGGGTGGGTGGCTACACCTTC. Encoded protein: CASSQDPDRVGGYTF.

This clonotype was counted ten times or more. J is TRBJ2-2 and V is TRBV12-3 or TRBV12-4; D may be TRBD1 (6 bases). Trimming removed 9 bases at V and 5 bases at J, with 16 bases between. The CDR3 contains 14 residues. The CDR3: CASQGSSSTGELFF. DNA of the CDR3: TGTGCCAGTCAGGGGTCATCCTCGACCGGGGAGCTGTTTTTT.

DNA for the CDR3: TGTGCCAGTAGTATGCTGGGGAATCAGCCCCAGCATTTT. It translates to CASSMLGNQPQHF. The rearrangement links TRBV19 to TRBJ1-5; D is undetermined. The CDR3 extends over 13 amino acids. Trimming left V 3 bases short and J 4 bases short, with 7 bases between. Germline loops: CDR1 LNHDA, CDR2 SQIVND (reference sequence). The full variable domain, with the rest looked up from reference TRBV19 and TRBJ1-5, is DGGITQSPKYLFRKEGQNVTLSCEQNLNHDAMYWYRQDPGQGLRLIYYSQIVNDFQKGDIAEGYSVSREKKESFPLTVTSAQKNPTAFYLCASSMLGNQPQHFGDGTRLSIL.